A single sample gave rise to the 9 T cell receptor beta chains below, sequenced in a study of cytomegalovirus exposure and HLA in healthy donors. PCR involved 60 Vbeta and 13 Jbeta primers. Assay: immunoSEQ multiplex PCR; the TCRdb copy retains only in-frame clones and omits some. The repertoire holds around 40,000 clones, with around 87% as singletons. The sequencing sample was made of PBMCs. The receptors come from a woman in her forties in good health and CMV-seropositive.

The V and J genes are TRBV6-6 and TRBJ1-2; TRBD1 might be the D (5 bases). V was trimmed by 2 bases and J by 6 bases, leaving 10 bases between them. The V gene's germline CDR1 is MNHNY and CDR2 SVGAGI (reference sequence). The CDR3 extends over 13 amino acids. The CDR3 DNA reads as TGTGCCAGCAGTTACGGTCAGGGAAATGGCTACACCTTC. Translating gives CASSYGQGNGYTF.

The CDR3 loop reads CASSSGTSGGEETQYF. CDR3 nucleotide sequence: TGTGCCAGCAGCTCCGGGACTAGCGGGGGAGAAGAGACCCAGTACTTC. This chain connects TRBV7-6 to TRBJ2-5; the match to TRBD2 covers 14 bases. The CDR3 spans 16 residues. CDR1 SGHVS and CDR2 FNYEAQ come from the germline V gene. With V trimmed by 4 bases and J by 3 bases, 4 bases remained unmatched.

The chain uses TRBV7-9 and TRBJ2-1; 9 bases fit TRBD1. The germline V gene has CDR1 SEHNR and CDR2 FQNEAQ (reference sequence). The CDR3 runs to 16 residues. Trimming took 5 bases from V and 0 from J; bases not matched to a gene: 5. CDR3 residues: CASSPGTGSSYNEQFF. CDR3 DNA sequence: TGTGCCAGCAGCCCCGGGACAGGGAGCTCCTACAATGAGCAGTTCTTC.

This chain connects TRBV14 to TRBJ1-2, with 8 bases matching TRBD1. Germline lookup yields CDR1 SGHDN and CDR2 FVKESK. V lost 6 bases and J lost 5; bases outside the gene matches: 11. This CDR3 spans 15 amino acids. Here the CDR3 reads CASRATQDRVYGYTF. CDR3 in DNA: TGTGCCAGCAGAGCCACTCAGGACAGGGTTTATGGCTACACCTTC.

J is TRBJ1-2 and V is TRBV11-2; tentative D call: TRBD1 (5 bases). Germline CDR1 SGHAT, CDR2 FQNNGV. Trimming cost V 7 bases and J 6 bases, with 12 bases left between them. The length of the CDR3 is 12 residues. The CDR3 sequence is CASKGAGDGYTF. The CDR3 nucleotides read TGTGCCAGCAAAGGGGCGGGGGATGGCTACACCTTC.

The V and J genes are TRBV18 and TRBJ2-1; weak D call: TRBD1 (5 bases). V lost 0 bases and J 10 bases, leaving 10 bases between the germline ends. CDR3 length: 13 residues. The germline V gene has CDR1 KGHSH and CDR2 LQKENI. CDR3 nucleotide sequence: TGTGCCAGCTCACCACCCTCCCGGACAGAGCAGTTCTTC. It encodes CASSPPSRTEQFF.

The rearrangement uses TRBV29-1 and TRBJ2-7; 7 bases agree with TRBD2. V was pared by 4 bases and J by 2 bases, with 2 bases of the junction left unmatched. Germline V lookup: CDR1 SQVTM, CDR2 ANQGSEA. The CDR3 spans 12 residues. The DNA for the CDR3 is TGCAGCGTTGGGGAGGGCGCCTACGAGCAGTACTTC. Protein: CSVGEGAYEQYF.

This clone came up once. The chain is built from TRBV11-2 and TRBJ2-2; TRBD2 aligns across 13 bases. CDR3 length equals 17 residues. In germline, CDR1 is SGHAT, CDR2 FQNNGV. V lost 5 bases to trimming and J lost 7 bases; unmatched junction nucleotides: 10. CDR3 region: CASSMTTSGGAHGELFF. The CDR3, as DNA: TGTGCCAGCAGCATGACAACTAGCGGGGGGGCCCACGGGGAGCTGTTTTTT.

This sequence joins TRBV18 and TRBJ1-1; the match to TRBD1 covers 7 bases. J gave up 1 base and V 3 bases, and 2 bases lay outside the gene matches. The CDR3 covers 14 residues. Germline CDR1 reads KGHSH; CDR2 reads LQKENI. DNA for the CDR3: TGTGCCAGCTCACCGGACAGGAAGAACACTGAAGCTTTCTTT. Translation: CASSPDRKNTEAFF. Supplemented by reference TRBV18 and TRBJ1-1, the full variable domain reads NAGVMQNPRHLVRRRGQEARLRCSPMKGHSHVYWYRQLPEEGLKFMVYLQKENIIDESGMPKERFSAEFPKEGPSILRIQQVVRGDSAAYFCASSPDRKNTEAFFGQGTRLTVV.